The present T cell receptor (beta chain) was sequenced within a study of T cells after yellow fever vaccination. This clonotype was recorded many times. V lost 4 bases, J lost 0 bases, and 13 bases lay in between. Germline V lookup: CDR1 LNHDA, CDR2 SQIVND (reference sequence). This CDR3 region has 15 residues. Using its own MiXCR run on the 5' RACE reads, TCRdb lists one record per CDR3 protein. Here the sample spans 29,000 or so distinct CDR3 sequences, around 5% being singletons. The material sequenced was CD8+ T cells sorted from PBMCs, taken 10 days after the yellow fever booster vaccination. The genes are TRBV19 and TRBJ2-7; a weak D match, TRBD2 (5 bases). The TCR was taken from a man in his thirties or forties who received the YFV17D yellow fever vaccine. CDR3 amino acids: CASSTRGGGSYEQYF. In DNA, the CDR3 is TGTGCCAGTAGTACACGAGGAGGAGGCTCCTACGAGCAGTACTTC.